The 29 T cell receptor beta chains given below trace back to one sample, sequenced in a study of control samples from healthy donors and cancer patients. The method was immunoSEQ multiplex PCR; TCRdb's version includes in-frame clones alone and lacks a portion of them. The table includes fewer than 65,000 clones, around 90% detected once. The source material was PBMCs. The receptors come from a man between 40 and 49 years old with colorectal cancer.

The V and J genes are TRBV19 and TRBJ2-7, with D uncertain. This CDR3 has 13 residues. Per germline, CDR1 LNHDA and CDR2 SQIVND (reference sequence). V lost 5 bases to trimming and J lost 6 bases, with 14 bases between them. The CDR3 DNA reads TGTGCCAGTAGTTTACGGACCCGAAGCGAGCAGTACTTC. Translation gives CASSLRTRSEQYF.

A note on this clone: Sequence at one end of the junction differs from germline and may be a read error. The rearrangement links TRBV27 to TRBJ1-1, with a weak D call TRBD1 (6 bases). The CDR3 consists of 13 residues. Germline V gene data show CDR1 as MNHEY and CDR2 as SMNVEV (reference sequence). The CDR3 nucleotides read TGTGCCAGCACTTTAGGGAAGGGGGGTGAAGCTTTCTTT. Protein sequence: CASTLGKGGEAFF.

The CDR3 DNA reads as TGTGCCGCAAATCCAAGGGGGGGCACTGAAGCTTTCTTT. Translated, it gives CAANPRGGTEAFF. The rearrangement joins TRBV19 to TRBJ1-1, with TRBD1 as a possible D gene (6 bases). Germline CDR1 is LNHDA and CDR2 is SQIVND (reference sequence). Trimming removed 11 bases at V and 4 bases at J, with 17 bases between. The CDR3 covers 13 residues.

The rearrangement links TRBV6-6 to TRBJ1-2, with a weak D call TRBD1 (5 bases). Trimming removed 6 bases at V and 5 bases at J, with 10 bases between. CDR1 and CDR2 (germline): MNHNY, SVGAGI (reference sequence). The CDR3 sequence is 12 residues long. The CDR3 loop reads CASSLGTYGYTF. In nucleotides, the CDR3 is TGTGCCAGCAGCCTCGGGACGTATGGCTACACCTTC.

This chain uses TRBV29-1 with TRBJ2-7; 7 nucleotides match TRBD2. With 3 bases clipped from V and 1 base from J, the junction kept 3 bases outside the gene matches. CDR3 length: 13 amino acids. Germline V gives CDR1 SQVTM, CDR2 ANQGSEA. CDR3 DNA: TGCAGCGTTGACGGGGGAGGGTCCTACGAGCAGTACTTC. It yields the protein CSVDGGGSYEQYF.

The chain employs TRBV7-8 and TRBJ1-2, with D unresolved. This CDR3 is 13 amino acids long. The V end was cut by 8 bases, the J end by 4 bases, with 14 bases between. Looked up from germline, CDR1 is SGHVS and CDR2 is FQNEAQ. CDR3: CASWGEGSYGYTF. The CDR3 DNA reads TGTGCCAGCTGGGGAGAGGGATCCTATGGCTACACCTTC.

This chain links TRBV4-1 with TRBJ1-6; D remains ambiguous. Germline V lookup: CDR1 MGHRA, CDR2 YSYEKL. The V end lost 4 bases, the J end lost 12 bases, and 13 bases lay between the germline ends. The CDR3 extends over 13 amino acids. The CDR3 protein is CASSRTNSGPLHF. The DNA for the CDR3 is TGCGCCAGCAGCCGCACAAATTCCGGACCCCTCCACTTT.

The V and J genes are TRBV9 and TRBJ2-1; D remains ambiguous. From germline, CDR1 is SGDLS and CDR2 YYNGEE. CDR3 length: 15 amino acids. V was shortened by 3 bases and J by 0 bases, with 10 bases between the two germline ends. This CDR3 reads CASSARTNSYNEQFF. The DNA for the CDR3 is TGTGCCAGCAGCGCTCGGACGAACTCCTACAATGAGCAGTTCTTC.

The CDR3 region has the DNA TGTGCCAGCAGTAGTCTGGGACCTAATTCTGATGAGCAGTTCTTC. Residues: CASSSLGPNSDEQFF. The J gene is TRBJ2-1, the V gene TRBV27; D is possibly TRBD1 or TRBD2 (5 bases each). CDR1 is MNHEY, CDR2 SMNVEV, per germline (reference sequence). The CDR3 spans 15 residues. V was cut by 5 bases and J by 8 bases, with 19 bases left in between.

The gene calls are TRBV24-1 and TRBJ2-5; D not certain. CDR3 length: 16 amino acids. V was shortened by 4 bases and J by 2 bases, with 16 bases between the two germline ends. Germline V gene lookup returns CDR1 KGHDR and CDR2 SFDVKD. The CDR3 reads CATSDPTGPEQETQYF. DNA of the CDR3: TGTGCCACCAGTGACCCAACCGGACCCGAACAAGAGACCCAGTACTTC.

The chain couples TRBV5-6 to TRBJ2-5; D assignment may be TRBD1 or TRBD2 (5 bases each). CDR1 and CDR2 from the germline V gene are SGHDT and YYEEEE. Trimming removed 5 bases at V and 2 bases at J, with 13 bases between. The CDR3 spans 14 residues. CDR3 region: CASSYRDGQETQYF. The CDR3 coding sequence is TGTGCCAGCAGTTACCGGGACGGACAAGAGACCCAGTACTTC.

The chain uses TRBV6-5 and TRBJ1-1, with 7 bases lining up with TRBD1. The junction had 4 bases not matched to a gene; V was cut back by 2 bases and J by 7 bases. The CDR3 has 13 amino acids. Per germline, CDR1 MNHEY and CDR2 SVGAGI. The CDR3, as DNA: TGTGCCAGCAGTTACCCGGGGACAGTTGAAGCTTTCTTT. Translation gives CASSYPGTVEAFF.

The chain recombines TRBV20-1 with TRBJ2-7, with unresolved D. The germline CDR1 and CDR2 sequences are DFQATT and SNEGSKA (reference sequence). Trimming pared 3 bases from V and 0 bases from J, leaving 6 bases between. This CDR3 is built from 12 residues. The CDR3: CSASTNSYEQYF. CDR3 nucleotide sequence: TGCAGTGCTAGTACGAACTCCTACGAGCAGTACTTC.

This chain connects TRBV6-5 to TRBJ1-1, with TRBD1 as a possible D gene (5 bases). Trimming cost V 8 bases and J 0 bases, with 7 bases left between them. The CDR3 contains 12 residues. In germline, CDR1 is MNHEY, CDR2 SVGAGI. The CDR3 here is CASEGLNTEAFF. The CDR3 DNA follows: TGTGCCAGCGAGGGGCTGAACACTGAAGCTTTCTTT.

A few counts support this clone. The chain employs TRBV28 and TRBJ2-2, with D uncertain. Germline V gives CDR1 MDHEN, CDR2 SYDVKM. Deletions cut 5 bases from V and 0 bases from J, with 10 bases between. The CDR3 is made up of 15 amino acids. DNA for the CDR3: TGTGCCAGCAGTCCCAACACGGCGAACACCGGGGAGCTGTTTTTT. Its protein product is CASSPNTANTGELFF.

The chain couples TRBV30 to TRBJ2-3; D perhaps matches TRBD2 (6 bases). The germline CDR1 and CDR2 sequences are GTSNPN and SVGIG (reference sequence). CDR3 length: 13 amino acids. The V end was cut by 0 bases, the J end by 5 bases, with 9 bases between. CDR3 sequence: CAWSVRERDTQYF. DNA for the CDR3: TGTGCCTGGAGTGTACGGGAGAGAGATACGCAGTATTTT.

V is TRBV7-8 and J is TRBJ1-5, with D hard to call. V was clipped by 7 bases and J by 4 bases, with 8 bases between them. CDR3 length equals 12 residues. Germline V CDR1 and CDR2: SGHVS, FQNEAQ. The CDR3 here is CASKSPNQPQHF. CDR3 DNA: TGTGCCAGCAAGTCCCCTAATCAGCCCCAGCATTTT.

V is TRBV27 and J is TRBJ2-3; 8 bases map to TRBD2. V lost 3 bases to trimming and J lost 2 bases; unmatched junction nucleotides: 4. Germline-derived CDR1 and CDR2 are MNHEY and SMNVEV (reference sequence). This CDR3 comprises 15 residues. The CDR3 is CASSFGGRPTDTQYF. Written as DNA, the CDR3 is TGTGCCAGCAGTTTCGGCGGGAGGCCCACAGATACGCAGTATTTT.

The V and J genes are TRBV24-1 and TRBJ2-3, with 7 bases that match TRBD1. The germline gives CDR1 KGHDR, CDR2 SFDVKD. J was trimmed by 2 bases and V by 6 bases; bases with no gene match: 4. The CDR3 is made up of 14 amino acids. The CDR3 DNA reads as TGTGCCACCAGTTTGGGACAGCCCACAGATACGCAGTATTTT. It codes for CATSLGQPTDTQYF.

Worth noting for this clone: The germline gene is not matched at one end of the junction; a read error may be the cause. The chain recombines TRBV10-3 with TRBJ2-5; the D gene is possibly TRBD1 (5 bases). The CDR3 is 15 residues long. Germline CDR1 reads ENHRY; CDR2 reads SYGVKD. Here the CDR3 reads CAISDRTLDQETQYF. The CDR3 nucleotides are TGTGCCATCAGTGACCGGACATTGGACCAGGAGACCCAGTACTTC.

The genes are TRBV2 and TRBJ2-5; D gene unclear. Trimming shortened V by 4 bases and J by 5 bases, and 2 bases separated the two germline ends. The CDR3 is 10 residues long. From germline, CDR1 is SNHLY and CDR2 FYNNEI. This CDR3 reads CASSGETQYF. Here the CDR3 DNA reads TGTGCCAGCAGTGGGGAGACCCAGTACTTC.

The chain has TRBV18 and TRBJ2-7; tentative D call: TRBD2 (6 bases). The CDR3 totals 13 residues. Germline V gene lookup returns CDR1 KGHSH and CDR2 LQKENI. Between the trimmed V and J ends, which lost 0 bases and 4 bases, there was a span of 7 bases. CDR3: CASSPPGSYEQYF. Here the CDR3 DNA reads TGTGCCAGCTCACCACCCGGGAGTTACGAGCAGTACTTC.

This clone was detected only once. This chain joins TRBV27 and TRBJ1-2, with 7 bases that match TRBD1. This CDR3 is built from 13 residues. The germline V gene encodes CDR1 MNHEY and CDR2 SMNVEV (reference sequence). V was clipped by 5 bases and J by 4 bases; unmatched bases: 4. The CDR3 DNA sequence: TGTGCCAGCAGTAGAAACAGGGGCTATGGCTACACCTTC. Translating it yields CASSRNRGYGYTF.

This sequence joins TRBV7-8 and TRBJ2-1; 11 positions agree with TRBD2. The CDR3 sequence is 15 residues long. CDR1 and CDR2 from the germline V gene are SGHVS and FQNEAQ. J was trimmed by 12 bases and V by 1 base; bases with no gene match: 8. The CDR3 DNA follows: TGTGCCAGCAGCTTAGTGGGTAGCGGGAGGGCCGCGCAGTTCTTC. Translated: CASSLVGSGRAAQFF.

The chain couples TRBV29-1 to TRBJ2-2, with a possible D match to TRBD2 (7 bases). The CDR3 consists of 16 residues. The V gene's germline CDR1 is SQVTM and CDR2 ANQGSEA. V gave up 6 bases and J gave up 3 bases, with 20 bases separating them. CDR3 in DNA: TGCAGCGTCAAATACCGAGGGGGGGCCTACACCGGGGAGCTGTTTTTT. It is translated as CSVKYRGGAYTGELFF.

The V gene is TRBV3-1 (or the pseudogene TRBV3-2), the J gene TRBJ2-2; D uncertain. Germline V gene data show CDR1 as LGHDT and CDR2 as YNNKEL (reference sequence). The CDR3 has 14 residues. Between the trimmed V and J ends, which lost 5 bases and 4 bases, there was a span of 11 bases. The CDR3 here is CASSRLLVTGELFF. In DNA form, the CDR3 reads TGTGCCAGCAGCAGACTCTTGGTCACCGGGGAGCTGTTTTTT.

CDR3 DNA sequence: TGTGCCAGCAGCAAAGTGCCGAACCTCGGCGGGAGGGCGGGGTTCTTC. It yields the protein CASSKVPNLGGRAGFF. The chain uses TRBV21-1 and TRBJ2-1; TRBD2, the table's D call, lacks a check against the DNA. TRBV21-1 is designated a pseudogene. This CDR3 is 16 amino acids long.

This chain uses TRBV25-1 with TRBJ2-5; TRBD2 matches at 11 bases. Germline-derived CDR1 and CDR2 are MGHDK and SYGVNS. This CDR3 region has 17 residues. The junction had 9 bases not matched to a gene; V was cut back by 1 base and J by 5 bases. As DNA, the CDR3 is TGTGCCAGCAGTGAATTAGGTAGCGGGAGGGCCCGTGAGACCCAGTACTTC. It codes for CASSELGSGRARETQYF. The entire variable domain, with the rest obtained from reference TRBV25-1 and TRBJ2-5, is as follows: EADIYQTPRYLVIGTGKKITLECSQTMGHDKMYWYQQDPGMELHLIHYSYGVNSTEKGDLSSESTVSRIRTEHFPLTLESARPSHTSQYLCASSELGSGRARETQYFGPGTRLLVL.

The rearrangement links TRBV27 to TRBJ2-3; 12 bases line up with TRBD1. Per germline, CDR1 MNHEY and CDR2 SMNVEV (reference sequence). This CDR3 is built from 15 residues. The junction had 5 bases not matched to a gene; V was cut back by 5 bases and J by 5 bases. CDR3: CASSARDRGLDTQYF. CDR3 coding DNA: TGTGCCAGCAGTGCCCGGGACAGGGGGCTAGATACGCAGTATTTT.